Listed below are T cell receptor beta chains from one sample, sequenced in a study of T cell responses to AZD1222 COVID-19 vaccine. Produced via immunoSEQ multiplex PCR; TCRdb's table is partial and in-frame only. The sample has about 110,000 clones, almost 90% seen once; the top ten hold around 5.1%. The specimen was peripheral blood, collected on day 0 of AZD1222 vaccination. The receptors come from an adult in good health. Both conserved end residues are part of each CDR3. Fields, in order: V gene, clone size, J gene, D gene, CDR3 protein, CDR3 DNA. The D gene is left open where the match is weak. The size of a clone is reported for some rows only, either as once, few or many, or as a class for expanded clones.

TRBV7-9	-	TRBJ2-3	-	CASSLSPGGTDTQYF	TGTGCCAGCAGCTTATCTCCGGGGGGCACAGATACGCAGTATTTT
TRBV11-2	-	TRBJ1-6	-	CASTRSYNSPLHF	TGTGCCAGCACCCGCTCCTATAATTCACCCCTCCACTTT
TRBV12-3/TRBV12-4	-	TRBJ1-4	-	CASRARDEKLFF	TGTGCCAGCAGGGCGAGGGATGAAAAACTGTTTTTT
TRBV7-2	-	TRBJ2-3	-	CASSDLGPLDTQYF	TGTGCCAGCAGCGATCTCGGCCCCTTAGATACGCAGTATTTT
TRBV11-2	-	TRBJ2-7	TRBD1	CASSLEVTGIYEQYF	TGTGCCAGCAGCTTAGAGGTGACAGGGATTTACGAGCAGTACTTC
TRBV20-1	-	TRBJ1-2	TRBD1	CSARDRNSYTF	TGCAGTGCCCGGGACAGGAACAGCTACACCTTC
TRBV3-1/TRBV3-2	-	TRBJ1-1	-	CASSLMGKNTEAFF	TGTGCCAGCAGCCTAATGGGCAAGAACACTGAAGCTTTCTTT
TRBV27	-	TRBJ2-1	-	CASTLRKLGQFF	TGTGCCAGCACCCTAAGAAAGTTGGGGCAGTTCTTC
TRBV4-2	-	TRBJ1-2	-	CASSQEPAGYGYTF	TGTGCCAGCAGCCAAGAACCTGCAGGCTATGGCTACACCTTC
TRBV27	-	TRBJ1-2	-	CASSFVREGYGYTF	TGTGCCAGCAGTTTCGTTCGGGAGGGCTATGGCTACACCTTC
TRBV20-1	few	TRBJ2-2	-	CSASIADGELFF	TGCAGTGCTAGTATAGCAGACGGGGAGCTGTTTTTT
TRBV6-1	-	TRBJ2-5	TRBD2	CASSARTGGLAGAETQYF	TGTGCCAGCAGTGCGAGGACAGGGGGACTAGCGGGAGCCGAGACCCAGTACTTC
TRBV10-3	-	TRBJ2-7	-	CAIWDTSYEQYF	TGTGCCATCTGGGACACCTCCTACGAGCAGTACTTC
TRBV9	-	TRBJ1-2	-	CASSVEPTGNYGYTF	TGTGCCAGCAGCGTAGAACCCACGGGAAACTATGGCTACACCTTC
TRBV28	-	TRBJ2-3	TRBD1	CATESEGTGSTDTQYF	TGTGCCACCGAGTCGGAGGGGACAGGGAGCACAGATACGCAGTATTTT
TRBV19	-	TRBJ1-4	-	CASSMGWTINEKLFF	TGTGCCAGTAGTATGGGGTGGACGATTAATGAAAAACTGTTTTTT
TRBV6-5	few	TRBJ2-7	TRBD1	CASSRTGATYEQYF	TGTGCCAGCAGTAGGACAGGGGCCACCTACGAGCAGTACTTC
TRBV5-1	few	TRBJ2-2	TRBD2	CASSLAQTSGSPGELFF	TGCGCCAGCAGCTTGGCCCAGACTAGCGGGAGCCCCGGGGAGCTGTTTTTT
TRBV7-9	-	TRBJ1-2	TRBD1	CASSPSPDRGYGYTF	TGTGCCAGCAGCCCATCGCCTGACAGGGGCTATGGCTACACCTTC
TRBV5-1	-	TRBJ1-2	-	CASSLGSGAGGYGYTF	TGCGCCAGCAGCTTGGGATCAGGGGCCGGGGGGTATGGCTACACCTTC
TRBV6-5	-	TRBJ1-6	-	CASSYSLNGGNSPLHF	TGTGCCAGCAGTTACTCGCTGAATGGGGGCAATTCACCCCTCCACTTT
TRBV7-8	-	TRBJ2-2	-	CASSPLGGTGELFF	TGTGCCAGCAGCCCTTTGGGGGGAACCGGGGAGCTGTTTTTT
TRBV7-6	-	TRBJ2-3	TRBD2	CASSLDGAGGITDTQYF	TGTGCCAGCAGCCTCGACGGGGCGGGAGGGATCACAGATACGCAGTATTTT
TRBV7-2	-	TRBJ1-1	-	CASSLLNTEAFF	TGTGCCAGCAGCTTATTGAACACTGAAGCTTTCTTT
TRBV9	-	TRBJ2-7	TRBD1	CASSVAGQDLYEQYF	TGTGCCAGCAGCGTAGCGGGACAGGATCTCTACGAGCAGTACTTC
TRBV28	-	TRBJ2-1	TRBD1	CASSFRDRPYNEQFF	TGTGCCAGCAGTTTCCGGGACAGGCCTTACAATGAGCAGTTCTTC
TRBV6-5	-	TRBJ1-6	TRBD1	CATNRGQYNSPLHF	TGTGCCACCAACCGGGGACAGTATAATTCACCCCTCCACTTT
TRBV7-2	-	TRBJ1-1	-	CASRSQGNTEAFF	TGTGCCAGCAGATCACAGGGGAACACTGAAGCTTTCTTT
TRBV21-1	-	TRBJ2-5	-	CASSKGEGQRETQYF	TGTGCCAGCAGCAAAGGGGAGGGGCAGAGGGAGACCCAGTACTTC
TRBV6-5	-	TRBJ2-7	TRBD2	CATGLAGAEQYF	TGTGCCACCGGACTAGCGGGAGCCGAGCAGTACTTC
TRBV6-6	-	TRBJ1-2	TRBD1	CASSLTGNYGYTF	TGTGCCAGCAGCCTGACAGGGAACTATGGCTACACCTTC
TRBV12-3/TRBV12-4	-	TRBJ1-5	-	CASSLTVHRPQHF	TGTGCCAGCAGTCTTACGGTTCATCGGCCCCAGCATTTT
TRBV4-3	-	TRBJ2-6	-	CASSQEGSQSSGANVLTF	TGCGCCAGCAGCCAAGAGGGGAGCCAGTCCTCTGGGGCCAACGTCCTGACTTTC
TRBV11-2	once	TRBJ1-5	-	CASSLQPGRNQPQHF	TGTGCCAGCAGCTTACAACCGGGACGCAATCAGCCCCAGCATTTT
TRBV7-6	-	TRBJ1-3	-	CASSLFEGGQGNTIYF	TGTGCCAGCAGCTTATTTGAGGGGGGGCAAGGAAACACCATATATTTT
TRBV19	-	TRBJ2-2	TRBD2	CASSILAGAGTGELFF	TGTGCCAGTAGTATCCTAGCGGGAGCGGGGACCGGGGAGCTGTTTTTT
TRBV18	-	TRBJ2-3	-	CASSPPIFRQYF	TGTGCCAGCTCACCACCGATTTTTAGGCAGTATTTT
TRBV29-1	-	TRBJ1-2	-	CSVEVPGPNYGYTF	TGCAGCGTTGAAGTTCCAGGACCGAACTATGGCTACACCTTC
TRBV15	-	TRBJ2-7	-	CATSRDASSEQYF	TGTGCCACCAGCAGAGACGCTAGCAGCGAGCAGTACTTC
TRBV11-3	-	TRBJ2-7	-	CASSPGQGNEQYF	TGTGCCAGCAGCCCGGGTCAGGGGAACGAGCAGTACTTC
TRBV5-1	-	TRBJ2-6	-	CASSLTGTTGANVLTF	TGCGCCAGCAGCTTGACAGGGACGACGGGGGCCAACGTCCTGACTTTC
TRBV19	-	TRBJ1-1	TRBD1	CASSMGDRVATEAFF	TGTGCCAGTAGTATGGGGGACAGGGTGGCAACTGAAGCTTTCTTT